This T cell receptor beta chain came from a study of T cell responses to AZD1222 COVID-19 vaccine. Sequencing used immunoSEQ multiplex PCR; TCRdb keeps in-frame clones, though not all of them. The table records some 130,000 clones, around 84% of them present only once. V lost 5 bases to trimming and J lost 11 bases; unmatched junction nucleotides: 12. This CDR3 contains 14 residues. CDR1 is MNHEY, CDR2 SVGAGI, per germline. Specimen: peripheral blood, collected on day 0 of AZD1222 vaccination. The chain links TRBV6-5 to TRBJ1-1; 9 nucleotides line up with TRBD1. The sequence was collected from an adult in good health. The chain's CDR3 is CASSPPGQGLTAFF. CDR3 nucleotides: TGTGCCAGCAGTCCACCGGGACAGGGTTTAACGGCTTTCTTT.